This T cell receptor (beta chain) derives from a study of T-cell reconstitution after alpha-beta-depleted transplantation in children. Library preparation (for TCRbeta) was performed with unique molecular identifiers. MiXCR was run by TCRdb on the PCR reads, yielding one entry per CDR3 protein. This table has around 410,000 distinct CDR3 sequences, under 13% appearing once. In its sample, this clonotype was seen a few times. The germline gives CDR1 LNHNV, CDR2 YYDKDF (reference sequence). Trimming cost V 0 bases and J 9 bases, with 14 bases left between them. This CDR3 contains 15 residues. Sequencing was performed on PBMCs from the stem cell graft donor, taken from the stem cell graft. V usage is TRBV15 and J usage is TRBJ1-4; no definite D call. This clonotype originated in a human donor who donated a stem cell graft to a child with acute myeloid leukemia. CDR3 sequence reads: CATSRDSGSLKKLFF. The CDR3 bases are TGTGCCACCAGCAGAGATTCGGGGTCCCTCAAAAAACTGTTTTTT.